Each of the 4 T cell receptor beta chains below was sequenced from the same sample in a study of human T cells and chemical hapten exposure. Specified time point: patch test 3, about 24 weeks after DPC sensitization. Treatment given: therapeutic diphenylcyclopropenone sensitization with weekly scalp DPC. TCRdb itself ran the RACE reads through MiXCR, one entry per CDR3 protein. The sample includes 50,000 to 80,000 distinct CDR3 sequences, 9.5% to 12% of them seen just once. The sequenced sample was whole blood, obtained in connection with sensitization to the hapten diphenylcyclopropenone (DPC). The source of these receptors is a woman aged 25 to 39 with alopecia areata. Some clones in this sample may be carry-over from other donors' samples.

This clonotype was picked up many times. The CDR3 protein is CASSREGNPGNTIYF. As DNA, the CDR3 is TGCGCCAGCAGCCGCGAAGGGAACCCGGGAAACACCATATATTTT. V usage is TRBV4-3 and J usage is TRBJ1-3; D unresolved. Trimming removed 4 bases at V and 4 bases at J, with 14 bases between. The CDR3 sequence is 15 residues long. Germline CDR1 and CDR2: LGHNA and YSLEER.

The rearrangement links TRBV7-9 to TRBJ2-7; TRBD2 matches at 11 bases. V was pared by 1 base and J by 2 bases, with 1 base of the junction left unmatched. Germline CDR1 reads SEHNR; CDR2 reads FQNEAQ (reference sequence). The CDR3 extends over 15 amino acids. The CDR3 is CASSLGGLAAYEQYF. In DNA, the CDR3 is TGTGCCAGCAGCTTAGGGGGACTAGCGGCCTACGAGCAGTACTTC.

This clonotype was counted between two and nine times. V and J are TRBV5-1 and TRBJ2-3; D might be TRBD2 (5 bases). The V and J ends lost 5 bases and 4 bases respectively, with 8 bases between them. The CDR3 has 12 residues. Germline CDR1 reads SGHRS; CDR2 reads YFSETQ. The CDR3 loop is CASRLEADTQYF. For the CDR3, the DNA is TGCGCCAGCAGACTAGAGGCAGATACGCAGTATTTT.

In its sample, this clonotype was seen a few times. The rearrangement links TRBV6-1 to TRBJ1-6; D not resolved. The V gene lost 3 bases and the J gene lost 0 bases, with 18 bases spanning the gap. Germline CDR1 and CDR2: MNHNS and SASEGT. The CDR3 contains 19 residues. CDR3 sequence: CASSDHPGALSSYNSPLHF. The CDR3 DNA is TGTGCCAGCAGTGATCACCCGGGAGCACTGAGCTCCTATAATTCACCCCTCCACTTT.